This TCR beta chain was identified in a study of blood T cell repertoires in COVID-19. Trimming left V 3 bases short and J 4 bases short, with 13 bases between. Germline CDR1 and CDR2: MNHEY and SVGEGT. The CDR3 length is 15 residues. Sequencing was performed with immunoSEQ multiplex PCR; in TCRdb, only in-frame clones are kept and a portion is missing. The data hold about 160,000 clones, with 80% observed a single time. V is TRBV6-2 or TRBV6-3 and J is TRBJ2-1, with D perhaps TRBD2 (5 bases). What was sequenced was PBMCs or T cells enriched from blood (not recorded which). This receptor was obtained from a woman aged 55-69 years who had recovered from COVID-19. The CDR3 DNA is TGTGCCAGCAGTTATCGGGCTACGGGGTACAATGAGCAGTTCTTC. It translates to CASSYRATGYNEQFF.